The text below deals with one T cell receptor (beta chain). It lacks a known antigen. The sample holds no much larger clone one base away, and base qualities are not on file. CDR1 and CDR2 are read off the germline V gene as SGHRS and YFSETQ. The CDR3 contains 15 residues, cysteine and phenylalanine counted. The DNA shown is the 45-base CDR3, in frame from base 1. V is reduced by 4 bases and J by 5 bases, leaving a spacing of 18 bases between them. The data are from a study of blood T cell repertoires in COVID-19 (TCRdb year 2020). Some background on the complete study: Collaborator samples came from the United States, Italy and Spain and covered acute and convalescent phases of COVID-19. Where available, HLA class I and class II types were obtained from metadata supplied by the sample provider rather than from assay-based typing. The material from the prospective study consisted of cDNA or gDNA derived from T cells, B-cell-depleted T cells, or PBMCs. Deeply sampled blood TCRbeta repertoires from subjects exposed to, actively infected with, or recovered from COVID-19 were included in the dataset. The samples were drawn from the first 160 participants of the ongoing ImmuneRACE study and from 1,254 subjects provided by 6 global collaborators. A de-identified subject ID, COVID-19 status, age in years and sex were almost always included in the sample metadata. A freely available public database, intended as a resource for researchers studying the immune response to SARS-CoV-2, is where the repertoires were released.

Each collaborating institution followed its own protocols to collect whole blood in K2EDTA tubes. For TCRbeta analysis, collaborators shipped samples in one of three forms: frozen whole blood, isolated PBMCs, or DNA extracted from either of those sample types. General conclusions and limits of the study: How much clinical and demographic metadata was included differed by source and by participant, and the metadata was provided uncurated.

TCRbeta CDR3 regions were amplified from genomic DNA using the immunoSEQ Assay, a bias-controlled multiplex PCR. In the source study's methods: The number of nucleated cells in each sample was estimated from the amplification of reference gene primers within the assay. To quantify the absolute abundance of each unique TCRbeta CDR3 rearrangement, sequence reads were collapsed and filtered. For each sample, productive Simpson clonality was calculated as the square root of Simpson's diversity index over productive rearrangements. This immuneACCESS table, as held by TCRdb, lists in-frame sequences with V and J called but not all clones. Of the missing ones, under half trace to an unresolved V gene in checked studies; the others have no known cause. D and trimming come from the DNA, and the V and J calls and clone size come from that table. Counted in this sample were about 56,000 clones; 89% of them appeared once. Over 15% of the sample belongs to the ten largest clones.

The TCR comes from a human donor in a cohort sampled during active COVID-19. The sample taken for sequencing was peripheral blood. The chain uses TRBV5-1 and TRBJ1-2; TRBD1 is possibly the D segment (5 matching bases). The CDR3 corresponds to CASSTDRALGYGYTF. DNA sequence: TGCGCCAGCAGCACCGACAGAGCCCTGGGGTATGGCTACACCTTC. Reference TRBV5-1 and TRBJ1-2 genes cover what lies past the CDR3, so the full variable domain is KAGVTQTPRYLIKTRGQQVTLSCSPISGHRSVSWYQQTPGQGLQFLFEYFSETQRNKGNFPGRFSGRQFSNSRSEMNVSTLELGDSALYLCASSTDRALGYGYTFGSGTRLTVV.